This section outlines one TCR beta chain sequence together with its context. This record belongs to a study of cytomegalovirus exposure and HLA in healthy donors. The PCR had 60 Vbeta and 13 Jbeta primers. Sequenced by immunoSEQ multiplex PCR; TCRdb stores in-frame clones only, minus some. The sample records around 180,000 clones, about 78% being singletons. In germline, CDR1 is SGHTA, CDR2 FQGNSA. Germline trimming cut 6 bases from V and 5 bases from J; bases unmatched to any gene: 6. This CDR3 has 14 amino acids. The source material was PBMCs. The clonotype comes from a man aged 55 to 70 in good health and CMV-seronegative. The rearrangement joins TRBV7-2 to TRBJ2-5; 10 bases agree with TRBD2. The CDR3 DNA is TGTGCCAGCAGTCTAGCGGGAGTGGGGGAGACCCAGTACTTC. Translated: CASSLAGVGETQYF.